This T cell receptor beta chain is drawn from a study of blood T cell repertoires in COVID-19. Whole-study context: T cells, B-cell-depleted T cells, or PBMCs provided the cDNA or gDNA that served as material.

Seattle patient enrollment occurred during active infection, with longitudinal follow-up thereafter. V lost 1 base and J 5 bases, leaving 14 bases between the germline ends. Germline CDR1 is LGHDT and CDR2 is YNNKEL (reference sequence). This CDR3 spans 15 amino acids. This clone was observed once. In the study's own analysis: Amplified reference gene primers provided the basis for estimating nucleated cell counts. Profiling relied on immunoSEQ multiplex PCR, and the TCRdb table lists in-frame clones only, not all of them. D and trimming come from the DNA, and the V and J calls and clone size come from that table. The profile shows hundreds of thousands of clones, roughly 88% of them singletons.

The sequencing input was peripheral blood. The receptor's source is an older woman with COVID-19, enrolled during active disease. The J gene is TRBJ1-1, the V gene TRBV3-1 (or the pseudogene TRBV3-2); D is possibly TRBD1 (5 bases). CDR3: CASSQAVGGGTEAFF. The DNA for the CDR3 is TGTGCCAGCAGCCAAGCGGTTGGGGGAGGTACTGAAGCTTTCTTT.